Listed below are T cell receptor beta chains from one sample, sequenced in a study of blood T cell repertoires in COVID-19. Generated by immunoSEQ multiplex PCR, the TCRdb table keeps only in-frame clones and is missing some. The sample lists approximately 190,000 clones, roughly 80% occurring once. Sequenced input: peripheral blood. The source is a woman aged 60 to 75 with COVID-19, enrolled during active disease. Each CDR3 is given with its conserved first and last residue.

J gene: TRBJ1-5; V gene: TRBV28; CDR3 protein: CASKARRMQPQHF
J gene: TRBJ2-5; V gene: TRBV19; CDR3 protein: CASSYQSDWETQYF
J gene: TRBJ2-3; V gene: TRBV9; CDR3 protein: CASSVSGFSTDTQYF
J gene: TRBJ1-6; V gene: TRBV5-5; CDR3 protein: CASSLVTGAYNSPLHF
J gene: TRBJ2-7; V gene: TRBV4-3; CDR3 protein: CASSPDRISYEQYF
J gene: TRBJ2-1; V gene: TRBV4-1; CDR3 protein: CASSQGAFGPYNEQFF
J gene: TRBJ1-1; V gene: TRBV15; CDR3 protein: CATSRLAGGSEAFF
J gene: TRBJ1-4; V gene: TRBV2; CDR3 protein: CASSKGDRGLGYEKLFF
J gene: TRBJ1-1; V gene: TRBV29-1; CDR3 protein: CSGQSTEAFF
J gene: TRBJ2-4; V gene: TRBV30; CDR3 protein: CACQQGSRAKNIQYF
J gene: TRBJ2-5; V gene: TRBV28; CDR3 protein: CASSLGSSGHMQETQYF
J gene: TRBJ2-7; V gene: TRBV7-6; CDR3 protein: CASSAGSGMGYEQYF
J gene: TRBJ2-1; V gene: TRBV10-2; CDR3 protein: CASSETGYANEQFF
J gene: TRBJ1-3; V gene: TRBV7-9; CDR3 protein: CASSSGQGARNTIYF
J gene: TRBJ1-1; V gene: TRBV5-1; CDR3 protein: CASSLNTGVNTEAFF
J gene: TRBJ1-3; V gene: TRBV27; CDR3 protein: CASSLQGASGNTIYF
J gene: TRBJ2-3; V gene: TRBV18; CDR3 protein: CASSPNRGGDTQYF
J gene: TRBJ1-1; V gene: TRBV18; CDR3 protein: CASSSGGSNTEAFF
J gene: TRBJ2-1; V gene: TRBV4-2; CDR3 protein: CASSQEGIAAYNEQFF
J gene: TRBJ2-7; V gene: TRBV13; CDR3 protein: CASSLRVAGVYEQYF
J gene: TRBJ2-5; V gene: TRBV4-1; CDR3 protein: CASSQDLVTGGRETQYF
J gene: TRBJ1-2; V gene: TRBV13; CDR3 protein: CASSLRGSYTF
J gene: TRBJ1-2; V gene: TRBV11-2; CDR3 protein: CASSPPRTTNYGYTF
J gene: TRBJ1-1; V gene: TRBV3-1/TRBV3-2; CDR3 protein: CASSQEGGRGYTEAFF
J gene: TRBJ1-2; V gene: TRBV4-1; CDR3 protein: CASSQETWDRAYGYTF
J gene: TRBJ1-4; V gene: TRBV28; CDR3 protein: CASSLGQYNEKLFF
J gene: TRBJ1-5; V gene: TRBV29-1; CDR3 protein: CSVEGSGDQPQHF
J gene: TRBJ1-2; V gene: TRBV2; CDR3 protein: CASGTEDGYTF
J gene: TRBJ1-5; V gene: TRBV5-1; CDR3 protein: CASSFGTESNQPQHF
J gene: TRBJ1-1; V gene: TRBV2; CDR3 protein: CASSEEWQNTEAFF
J gene: TRBJ2-2; V gene: TRBV5-1; CDR3 protein: CASSRPSGRGTGELFF
J gene: TRBJ2-3; V gene: TRBV6-4; CDR3 protein: CASSDSGGGADTQYF
J gene: TRBJ2-5; V gene: TRBV5-1; CDR3 protein: CASSSLETQYF
J gene: TRBJ1-5; V gene: TRBV4-2; CDR3 protein: CASSQDPIVPGRNTQPQHF
J gene: TRBJ2-1; V gene: TRBV4-3; CDR3 protein: CASSQDERGSYNEQFF
J gene: TRBJ2-1; V gene: TRBV5-1; CDR3 protein: CASSRGEGFNEQFF
J gene: TRBJ2-1; V gene: TRBV12-3/TRBV12-4; CDR3 protein: CASSPISNEQFF
J gene: TRBJ2-3; V gene: TRBV7-2; CDR3 protein: CASSYTSSTDTQYF
J gene: TRBJ1-2; V gene: TRBV27; CDR3 protein: CASSPTPGGDYGYTF
J gene: TRBJ1-2; V gene: TRBV7-9; CDR3 protein: CASSSRHPSGNGYTF
J gene: TRBJ2-5; V gene: TRBV27; CDR3 protein: CASSPGTSGRLVETQYF
J gene: TRBJ1-5; V gene: TRBV3-1/TRBV3-2; CDR3 protein: CASSQDRTGHQPQHF
J gene: TRBJ2-5; V gene: TRBV4-1; CDR3 protein: CASSWTEGETQYF
J gene: TRBJ2-7; V gene: TRBV30; CDR3 protein: CACKGTRLEQYF
J gene: TRBJ1-2; V gene: TRBV19; CDR3 protein: CASSISGANYGYTF
J gene: TRBJ2-2; V gene: TRBV27; CDR3 protein: CASNPQGIGELFF